One sample yielded the 11 T cell receptor beta chains listed below, sequenced in a study of blood T cell repertoires in COVID-19. Method: immunoSEQ multiplex PCR; TCRdb's copy keeps in-frame clones and lacks some. The sample lists about 99,000 clones; around nine tenths were seen once. Sequencing used peripheral blood. The source is a man between 45 and 60 years old with COVID-19, enrolled during active disease.

This chain links TRBV27 with TRBJ2-5; TRBD1 might be the D (6 bases). Germline V gene sequence: CDR1 MNHEY, CDR2 SMNVEV (reference sequence). V was cut by 3 bases and J by 5 bases, with 13 bases left in between. CDR3 size: 14 residues. The chain's CDR3 is CASSFTARGETQYF. The CDR3 bases are TGTGCCAGCAGTTTCACCGCTAGGGGGGAGACCCAGTACTTC.

The rearrangement joins TRBV9 to TRBJ1-2; 7 positions match TRBD1. This CDR3 comprises 14 residues. The V segment lost 3 bases and the J segment 7 bases; nucleotides outside the gene matches: 9. Per germline, CDR1 SGDLS and CDR2 YYNGEE. The CDR3 protein is CASSDNRGSGGYTF. The CDR3 DNA follows: TGTGCCAGCAGCGATAACAGGGGTAGTGGTGGCTACACCTTC.

The chain employs TRBV27 and TRBJ1-1; TRBD1 matches at 7 bases. This CDR3 contains 14 residues. Looked up from germline, CDR1 is MNHEY and CDR2 is SMNVEV (reference sequence). V trimming: 3 bases; J trimming: 4 bases; junction bases outside the gene matches: 5. Written as DNA, the CDR3 is TGTGCCAGCAGTTTTAGGGGGCGGGTCACTGAAGCTTTCTTT. Translation gives CASSFRGRVTEAFF.

The chain recombines TRBV5-4 with TRBJ2-3; TRBD2 agrees at 9 bases. Looked up from germline, CDR1 is SGHNT and CDR2 is YYREEE (reference sequence). Germline trimming cut 2 bases from V and 0 bases from J; bases unmatched to any gene: 10. The CDR3 totals 18 residues. The CDR3 nucleotides are TGTGCCAGCAGCTTCCGGCGGGGGGGGTCCCGAAGCACAGATACGCAGTATTTT. Its protein is CASSFRRGGSRSTDTQYF.

CDR3 sequence (DNA): TGTGCCAGCAGCCGTACGGACAGAAACGAGCAGTACTTC. Protein sequence: CASSRTDRNEQYF. The chain couples TRBV7-8 to TRBJ2-7; a weak D match, TRBD1 (6 bases). This CDR3 comprises 13 residues. Germline assignment: CDR1 SGHVS and CDR2 FQNEAQ. V was cut by 5 bases and J by 5 bases, with 13 bases left in between.

This rearrangement joins TRBV28 to TRBJ1-1; D call uncertain. Per the germline V gene, CDR1 is MDHEN and CDR2 is SYDVKM. V dropped 7 bases and J dropped 4 bases, with 10 bases sitting between them. The CDR3 consists of 12 residues. The CDR3 DNA sequence: TGTGCCAGCAAATCGTCACTCACTGAAGCTTTCTTT. Its translation: CASKSSLTEAFF. The full variable domain, in which reference TRBV28 and TRBJ1-1 provide the parts outside the CDR3, is DVKVTQSSRYLVKRTGEKVFLECVQDMDHENMFWYRQDPGLGLRLIYFSYDVKMKEKGDIPEGYSVSREKKERFSLILESASTNQTSMYLCASKSSLTEAFFGQGTRLTVV.

This chain links TRBV15 with TRBJ1-4; TRBD1 is a possible D gene (5 bases). With 8 bases removed from V and 5 bases from J, the gap between germline ends came to 18 bases. The CDR3 is 15 residues long. Germline values: CDR1 LNHNV, CDR2 YYDKDF (reference sequence). The CDR3 DNA sequence: TGTGCCACCGATTTGTGGGGAGGGACGAATGAAAAACTGTTTTTT. Protein: CATDLWGGTNEKLFF.

The chain carries TRBV4-1 and TRBJ1-6; no clear D. V was trimmed by 3 bases and J by 9 bases, leaving 9 bases between them. CDR1 and CDR2 from the germline V gene are MGHRA and YSYEKL. The CDR3 is 13 residues long. The CDR3 spells CASSQKNGSPLHF. In DNA, the CDR3 is TGCGCCAGCAGCCAGAAAAACGGTTCACCCCTCCACTTT.

The chain links TRBV7-2 to TRBJ2-5, with D perhaps matching TRBD2 (7 bases). With 3 bases removed from V and 5 bases from J, the gap between germline ends came to 13 bases. This CDR3 has 14 amino acids. CDR1 and CDR2 (germline): SGHTA, FQGNSA. The CDR3 reads CASSLRGRRETQYF. The DNA for the CDR3 is TGTGCCAGCAGCTTGCGGGGGCGACGGGAGACCCAGTACTTC.

This clone was found a few times. The rearrangement joins TRBV2 to TRBJ1-2; 10 bases map to TRBD1. This CDR3 contains 13 residues. The J segment lost 7 bases and the V segment lost 5 bases, leaving 4 bases of the junction unmatched. CDR1 and CDR2 (germline): SNHLY, FYNNEI. CDR3: CASSPRTGGGYTF. CDR3 DNA sequence: TGTGCCAGCAGTCCCAGGACAGGGGGTGGCTACACCTTC.

This chain links TRBV7-9 with TRBJ2-7; D uncertain. The CDR3 extends over 14 amino acids. V was shortened by 5 bases and J by 0 bases, with 11 bases between the two germline ends. Germline CDR1 reads SEHNR; CDR2 reads FQNEAQ (reference sequence). As DNA, the CDR3 is TGTGCCAGCAGCCCTCGGGTCCACTCCTACGAGCAGTACTTC. Translated: CASSPRVHSYEQYF.